This TCR beta chain is drawn from a study of Graves' ophthalmopathy and Graves' hyperthyroidism. Notes on the study in general: Among thyroid clonotypes expanded above 0.001 frequency, most also appeared in blood.

As to this clonotype: Antigen: not known. At one end, the junction sequence differs from germline, possibly due to a read error.

Amplification of TCR beta CDR3 regions used RNA transcripts. First-round RT-PCR relied on HTBI primers, and a second-round multiplex PCR came next. TCRdb recomputed calls from the multiplex PCR reads with MiXCR, one row per CDR3 protein. There are about 210,000 distinct CDR3 sequences in the sample; approximately 29% occur only once, and about 9.1% lies in the top ten. Each donor who had ophthalmopathy showed moderate-to-severe activity, a CAS of ≥3, a NOSPECS of ≥4, and a duration under 3 months. The CDR3 covers 13 residues. Germline V gene lookup returns CDR1 KGHDR and CDR2 SFDVKD. Sequencing used peripheral blood. This receptor was identified in a man aged 50 to 59 with Graves' ophthalmopathy. The rearrangement uses TRBV24-1 and TRBJ1-1; 8 bases align to TRBD1. The CDR3 coding sequence is TGTGCCACCGCAGGGGGCTCGAACACTAAAGCTTTCTTT. Protein: CATAGGSNTKAFF.